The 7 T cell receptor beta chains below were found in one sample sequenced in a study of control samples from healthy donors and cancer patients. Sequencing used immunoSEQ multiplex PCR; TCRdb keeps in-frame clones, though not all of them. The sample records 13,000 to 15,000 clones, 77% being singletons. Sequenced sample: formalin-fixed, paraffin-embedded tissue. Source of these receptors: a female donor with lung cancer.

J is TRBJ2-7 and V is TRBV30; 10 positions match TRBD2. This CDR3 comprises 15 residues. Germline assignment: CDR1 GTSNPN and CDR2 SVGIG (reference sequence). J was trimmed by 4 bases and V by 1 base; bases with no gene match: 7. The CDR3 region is CAWSAGGSGGYEQYF. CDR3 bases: TGTGCCTGGAGTGCCGGGGGTAGCGGGGGGTACGAGCAGTACTTC.

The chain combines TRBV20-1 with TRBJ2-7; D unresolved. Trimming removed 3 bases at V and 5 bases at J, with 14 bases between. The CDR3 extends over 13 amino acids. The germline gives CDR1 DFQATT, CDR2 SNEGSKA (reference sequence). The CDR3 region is CSASYSSLDEQYF. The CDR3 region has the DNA TGCAGTGCTAGTTACTCGTCCCTGGACGAGCAGTACTTC.

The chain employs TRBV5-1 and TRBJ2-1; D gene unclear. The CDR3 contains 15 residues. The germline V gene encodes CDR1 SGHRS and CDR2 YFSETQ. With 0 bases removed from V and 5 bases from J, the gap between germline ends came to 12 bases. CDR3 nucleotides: TGCGCCAGCAGCTTGGCGAGCACCCGGAACAATGAGCAGTTCTTC. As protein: CASSLASTRNNEQFF.

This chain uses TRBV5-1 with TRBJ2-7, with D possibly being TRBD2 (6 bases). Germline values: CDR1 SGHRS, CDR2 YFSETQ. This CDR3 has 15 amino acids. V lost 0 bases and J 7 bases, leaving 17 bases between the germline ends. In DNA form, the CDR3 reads TGCGCCAGCAGCTTGGTAGAACTCGGAGGGTGGGAGCAGTACTTC. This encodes CASSLVELGGWEQYF. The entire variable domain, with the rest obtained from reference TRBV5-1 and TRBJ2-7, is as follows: KAGVTQTPRYLIKTRGQQVTLSCSPISGHRSVSWYQQTPGQGLQFLFEYFSETQRNKGNFPGRFSGRQFSNSRSEMNVSTLELGDSALYLCASSLVELGGWEQYFGPGTRLTVT.

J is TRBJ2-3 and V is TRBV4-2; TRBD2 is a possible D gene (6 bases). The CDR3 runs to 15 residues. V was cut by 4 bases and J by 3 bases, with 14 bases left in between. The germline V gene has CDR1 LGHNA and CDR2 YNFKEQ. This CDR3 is CASSLRDLMTDTQYF. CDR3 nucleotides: TGTGCCAGCAGCCTCCGGGACTTGATGACAGATACGCAGTATTTT.

The CDR3 DNA follows: TGTGCCATCTCTGGCGAATCCTACGAGCAGTACTTC. It codes for CAISGESYEQYF. This chain uses TRBV10-3 with TRBJ2-7; the D is unclear. V was cut by 8 bases and J by 1 base, with 9 bases left in between. Germline V gene data show CDR1 as ENHRY and CDR2 as SYGVKD. The CDR3 is made up of 12 amino acids.

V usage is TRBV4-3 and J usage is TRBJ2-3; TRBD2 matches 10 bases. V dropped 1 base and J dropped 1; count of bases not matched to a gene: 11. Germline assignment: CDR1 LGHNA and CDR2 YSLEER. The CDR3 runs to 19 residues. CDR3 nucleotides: TGCGCCAGCAGCCAAGGGATCCTAGCGGGAGTATTAGGCACAGATACGCAGTATTTT. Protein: CASSQGILAGVLGTDTQYF.